This T cell receptor (beta chain) appears in the sequencing data of a study of T cells after yellow fever vaccination. TCRdb recomputed calls from the 5' RACE reads with MiXCR, one row per CDR3 protein. The table records 400,000 or so distinct CDR3 sequences, 18% of them present only once. Notes on the study in general: Among primary-vaccination clones, most reappeared after the booster, at approximately 96% for CD4 and 85% to 90% for CD8.

This clonotype has just a few counts. Its antigen is as yet unknown. The V gene lost 5 bases and the J gene lost 5 bases, with 10 bases spanning the gap. CDR1 is DFQATT, CDR2 SNEGSKA, per germline (reference sequence). The CDR3 length is 11 residues. The clonotype originates from a man aged 18 to 30 who received the YFV17D yellow fever vaccine. Here the sequenced sample was PBMCs, taken before the yellow fever booster vaccination. V is TRBV20-1 and J is TRBJ2-7; tentatively, D is TRBD1 (7 bases). CDR3 sequence reads: CSAPRGDEQYV. The CDR3 bases are TGCAGTGCTCCCAGGGGGGACGAGCAGTACGTC.